This TCR beta chain was obtained from a study of T-cell reconstitution after alpha-beta-depleted transplantation in children. This clonotype came up many times. The germline V gene encodes CDR1 SGDLS and CDR2 YYNGEE. V shed 4 bases and J 2 bases; nucleotides not matched to a gene: 15. The CDR3 consists of 19 residues. TCRbeta library preparation incorporated unique molecular identifiers. TCRdb analysed the PCR reads with MiXCR anew, one entry per CDR3 protein. The data show 250,000 to 300,000 distinct CDR3 sequences, around 10% seen once. The source of this sequence is a boy in the first two years of life with acute myeloid leukemia, due to receive a stem cell transplant. This rearrangement joins TRBV9 to TRBJ2-1, with 10 positions matching TRBD2. Source: PBMCs, taken before TCRalphabeta/CD19-depleted stem cell transplant. The CDR3 protein is CASSTRRGVAGGPYNEQFF. The CDR3 region has the DNA TGTGCCAGCAGCACCAGGAGGGGGGTAGCGGGGGGCCCCTACAATGAGCAGTTCTTC.